Shown below are 22 T cell receptor beta chains from a single sample sequenced in a study of blood T cell repertoires in COVID-19. Some clones are missing from TCRdb's copy, which holds only in-frame ones; the method was immunoSEQ multiplex PCR. This sample yields around 69,000 clones, of which 75% to 85% are seen a single time; 20% to 25% belongs to the top ten. Sequenced sample: peripheral blood. These receptors all stem from a woman in her 70s with acute or convalescent COVID-19.

The chain has TRBV19 and TRBJ1-4; D remains ambiguous. V dropped 1 base and J dropped 7 bases, with 7 bases sitting between them. The CDR3 covers 13 residues. Germline lookup yields CDR1 LNHDA and CDR2 SQIVND (reference sequence). The CDR3 DNA reads as TGTGCCAGTAGTATAGGCGGTATTGAAAAACTGTTTTTT. Its protein is CASSIGGIEKLFF.

J is TRBJ1-4 and V is TRBV29-1; tentatively, D is TRBD1 (5 bases). The ends were cut back, 7 bases at V and 0 bases at J, with 9 bases in the middle. The germline gives CDR1 SQVTM, CDR2 ANQGSEA. This CDR3 is 13 amino acids long. DNA of the CDR3: TGCAGCGCTGCACAGGCAACTAATGAAAAACTGTTTTTT. Translation gives CSAAQATNEKLFF.

The J gene is TRBJ1-5, the V gene TRBV28; D possibly corresponds to TRBD1 (6 bases). The CDR3 is made up of 15 amino acids. V was clipped by 8 bases and J by 3 bases, with 17 bases between them. Per the germline V gene, CDR1 is MDHEN and CDR2 is SYDVKM. CDR3 coding DNA: TGTGCCAGCGGTTCGTACAGGGAACCCAATCAGCCCCAGCATTTT. Protein: CASGSYREPNQPQHF.

The chain joins TRBV29-1 to TRBJ2-2, with unresolved D. The CDR3 runs 12 residues. Germline loops: CDR1 SQVTM, CDR2 ANQGSEA. Trimming left V 2 bases short and J 7 bases short, with 8 bases between. DNA of the CDR3: TGCAGCGTTGAATCTGATAGCGGGGAGCTGTTTTTT. Translating it yields CSVESDSGELFF.

J is TRBJ2-1 and V is TRBV20-1, with a possible D match to TRBD2 (5 bases). Germline CDR1 reads DFQATT; CDR2 reads SNEGSKA (reference sequence). V lost 3 bases, J lost 7 bases, and 7 bases lay in between. The CDR3 runs 11 residues. The CDR3 spells CSASRLNEQFF. The CDR3 DNA follows: TGCAGTGCTAGCCGACTAAATGAGCAGTTCTTC.

J is TRBJ1-4 and V is TRBV9; unclear D gene. Germline V gene lookup returns CDR1 SGDLS and CDR2 YYNGEE. Between the trimmed V and J ends, which lost 3 bases and 8 bases, there was a span of 8 bases. The CDR3 contains 12 residues. The CDR3 region is CASSAPGEKLFF. The DNA for the CDR3 is TGTGCCAGCAGCGCCCCGGGGGAAAAACTGTTTTTT.

The chain combines TRBV11-2 with TRBJ2-7; 9 bases map to TRBD2. V dropped 5 bases and J dropped 2; count of bases not matched to a gene: 7. Germline CDR1 reads SGHAT; CDR2 reads FQNNGV. CDR3 length: 15 residues. The CDR3 spells CASSLRLAVPYEQYF. DNA for the CDR3: TGTGCCAGCAGCCTAAGACTAGCGGTTCCCTACGAGCAGTACTTC.

This clone has only a few counts. CDR3 coding DNA: TGTGCCAGCAGTTACTCCCCTAGGGGGCGCCGTGAAAAACTGTTTTTT. This gives the protein CASSYSPRGRREKLFF. The rearrangement uses TRBV6-5 and TRBJ1-4; the match to TRBD1 covers 7 bases. V dropped 0 bases and J dropped 7; count of bases not matched to a gene: 8. The CDR3 is 16 amino acids. CDR1 is MNHEY, CDR2 SVGAGI, per germline.

The chain uses TRBV24-1 and TRBJ2-5, with TRBD2 as a possible D gene (6 bases). The CDR3 runs to 14 residues. Germline lookup yields CDR1 KGHDR and CDR2 SFDVKD. The V gene lost 5 bases and the J gene lost 0 bases, with 9 bases spanning the gap. The CDR3 protein is CATSVGGYQETQYF. The CDR3 region has the DNA TGTGCCACCAGTGTCGGAGGGTACCAAGAGACCCAGTACTTC.

V and J are TRBV4-2 and TRBJ1-1; 9 bases fit TRBD1. This CDR3 is built from 17 residues. V was pared by 1 base and J by 1 base, with 7 bases of the junction left unmatched. Germline assignment: CDR1 LGHNA and CDR2 YNFKEQ. CDR3 residues: CASSQATGGYGNTEAFF. CDR3 coding DNA: TGTGCCAGCAGCCAAGCCACAGGGGGCTACGGGAACACTGAAGCTTTCTTT.

The chain uses TRBV20-1 and TRBJ2-7, with a weak D call TRBD2 (5 bases). Germline CDR1 is DFQATT and CDR2 is SNEGSKA (reference sequence). The CDR3 is made up of 13 amino acids. Deletions cut 3 bases from V and 6 bases from J, with 15 bases between. The CDR3 sequence: CSASSAGKGEQYF. As DNA, the CDR3 is TGCAGTGCTAGTAGTGCGGGCAAAGGCGAGCAGTACTTC.

The rearrangement uses TRBV28 and TRBJ1-2, with D perhaps matching TRBD1 (5 bases). Trimming stripped 6 bases from V and 2 bases from J, with 10 bases between. The V gene's germline CDR1 is MDHEN and CDR2 SYDVKM. The CDR3 is made up of 13 amino acids. CDR3 in amino acids: CASRQQVNYGYTF. Here the CDR3 DNA reads TGTGCCAGCAGACAACAGGTGAACTATGGCTACACCTTC.

The chain has TRBV7-9 and TRBJ2-2, with 11 bases lining up with TRBD2. Germline V lookup: CDR1 SEHNR, CDR2 FQNEAQ (reference sequence). The CDR3 sequence is 18 residues long. V lost 5 bases, J lost 3 bases, and 11 bases stayed unmatched. The CDR3 loop is CASSAGGRLAGYTGELFF. The CDR3 DNA follows: TGTGCCAGCAGCGCGGGGGGGCGACTAGCGGGGTACACCGGGGAGCTGTTTTTT.

V is TRBV7-2 and J is TRBJ1-3; 7 nucleotides match TRBD1. The junction had 13 bases not matched to a gene; V was cut back by 5 bases and J by 3 bases. Germline V gene lookup returns CDR1 SGHTA and CDR2 FQGNSA. This CDR3 region has 17 residues. The CDR3 DNA is TGTGCCAGCAGCCTGCGACAGGGATCGATTCGTGGAAACACCATATATTTT. Protein: CASSLRQGSIRGNTIYF.

This clone was seen more than once but under ten times. The chain carries TRBV6-2 or TRBV6-3 and TRBJ2-1, with TRBD2 matching over 9 bases. The trim removed 6 bases at V and 10 bases at J, leaving 16 bases unmatched. The length of the CDR3 is 16 residues. Per germline, CDR1 MNHEY and CDR2 SVGEGT. The CDR3 DNA reads TGTGCCAGCAGCGCAAGAGTGGCGGGAGGGCCTGGAGAGCAGTTCTTC. It codes for CASSARVAGGPGEQFF.

This clone was observed a few times. CDR3 nucleotide sequence: TGCGCCAGCAGCTTGGGCCTTGAGGGAGCTAACTATGGCTACACCTTC. Protein product: CASSLGLEGANYGYTF. The chain employs TRBV5-1 and TRBJ1-2, with no clear D. This CDR3 has 16 residues. The germline gives CDR1 SGHRS, CDR2 YFSETQ. Trimming left V 0 bases short and J 0 bases short, with 12 bases between.

The chain employs TRBV3-1 (or the pseudogene TRBV3-2) and TRBJ1-2, with D uncertain. V was cut by 6 bases and J by 4 bases, with 15 bases left in between. Germline V lookup: CDR1 LGHDT, CDR2 YNNKEL (reference sequence). The CDR3 contains 14 residues. The CDR3 DNA is TGTGCCAGCAGTTCCAGGTTGGGCACCTATGGCTACACCTTC. Its translation: CASSSRLGTYGYTF.

A note on this clone: A read error may explain this, as a much larger clone is one base away. The chain uses TRBV9 and TRBJ2-2; D is unclear. CDR3 length: 15 amino acids. Germline loops: CDR1 SGDLS, CDR2 YYNGEE. V shed 8 bases and J shed 7 bases, with 21 bases lying between them. This CDR3 is CASSLQAPFIGELFF. CDR3 DNA: TGTGCCAGTTCCCTCCAAGCTCCTTTCATCGGGGAGCTGTTTTTT.

This chain links TRBV19 with TRBJ1-6; unclear D gene. The CDR3 is 14 residues long. Germline assignment: CDR1 LNHDA and CDR2 SQIVND (reference sequence). V lost 7 bases and J 0 bases, leaving 7 bases between the germline ends. CDR3 coding DNA: TGTGCCAGTAAACACTACTCCTATAATTCACCCCTCCACTTT. Residues: CASKHYSYNSPLHF.

This chain connects TRBV5-1 to TRBJ2-7; D is perhaps TRBD2 (6 bases). This CDR3 spans 12 amino acids. Trimming stripped 4 bases from V and 6 bases from J, with 11 bases between. The germline V gene has CDR1 SGHRS and CDR2 YFSETQ. The CDR3 nucleotides read TGCGCCAGCAGCGGGGCGGGAATCGAGCAGTACTTC. Residues: CASSGAGIEQYF. The complete variable domain, with remaining parts taken from reference TRBV5-1 and TRBJ2-7, reads KAGVTQTPRYLIKTRGQQVTLSCSPISGHRSVSWYQQTPGQGLQFLFEYFSETQRNKGNFPGRFSGRQFSNSRSEMNVSTLELGDSALYLCASSGAGIEQYFGPGTRLTVT.

This clone was recorded a few times. V is TRBV11-3 and J is TRBJ2-1; 13 bases agree with TRBD2. The trim removed 6 bases at V and 0 bases at J, leaving 5 bases unmatched. CDR3 length equals 17 residues. Germline assignment: CDR1 SGHNT and CDR2 YENEEA. DNA for the CDR3: TGTGCCAGCAGGGGACTAGCGGGATTTAGCTCCTACAATGAGCAGTTCTTC. Its translation is CASRGLAGFSSYNEQFF.

In this sample, this clone turned up a few times. The chain has TRBV18 and TRBJ2-7, with D tentatively TRBD1 (8 bases). V was clipped by 5 bases and J by 1 base, with 15 bases between them. Germline V CDR1 and CDR2: KGHSH, LQKENI. The CDR3 has 15 amino acids. The CDR3 here is CASSKTGEGSYEQYF. DNA for the CDR3: TGTGCCAGCTCAAAGACAGGGGAGGGGTCCTACGAGCAGTACTTC. The full variable domain, in which reference TRBV18 and TRBJ2-7 provide the parts outside the CDR3, is NAGVMQNPRHLVRRRGQEARLRCSPMKGHSHVYWYRQLPEEGLKFMVYLQKENIIDESGMPKERFSAEFPKEGPSILRIQQVVRGDSAAYFCASSKTGEGSYEQYFGPGTRLTVT.